These 32 T cell receptor beta chains were all obtained from the same sample, sequenced in a study of T cell changes during pregnancy in multiple sclerosis. Here immunoSEQ multiplex PCR was the method, and the copy in TCRdb shows in-frame clones only, minus some. The sample holds 40,000 to 50,000 clones, roughly 93% seen once. The sample was CD8+ T cells from peripheral blood mononuclear cells, taken in the first trimester of pregnancy. The receptor source for this set is a female donor with multiple sclerosis, enrolled in a pregnancy study.

This chain connects TRBV7-7 to TRBJ2-5, with D maybe TRBD2 (5 bases). Germline lookup yields CDR1 SSHAT and CDR2 FNYEAQ (reference sequence). The CDR3 is made up of 14 amino acids. With 2 bases removed from V and 4 bases from J, the gap between germline ends came to 11 bases. CDR3 region: CASSLLRGRETQYF. The CDR3 DNA reads TGTGCCAGCAGCTTACTTAGAGGGAGAGAGACCCAGTACTTC.

The chain is built from TRBV9 and TRBJ1-1; D gene unclear. Germline V gives CDR1 SGDLS, CDR2 YYNGEE. This CDR3 is built from 16 residues. V dropped 0 bases and J dropped 1 base, with 13 bases sitting between them. The CDR3 reads CASSVGSNSPNTEAFF. The CDR3 coding sequence is TGTGCCAGCAGCGTAGGTTCCAACAGCCCGAACACTGAAGCTTTCTTT.

V usage is TRBV2 and J usage is TRBJ1-5; maybe TRBD1 (6 bases). V was shortened by 6 bases and J by 1 base, with 16 bases between the two germline ends. Germline loops: CDR1 SNHLY, CDR2 FYNNEI. CDR3 length: 16 residues. CDR3 amino acids: CASRGELQGSNQPQHF. CDR3 bases: TGTGCCAGCAGGGGTGAACTACAGGGAAGCAATCAGCCCCAGCATTTT.

The rearrangement joins TRBV7-2 to TRBJ1-1, with D maybe TRBD1 (6 bases). The CDR3 is 16 residues long. Germline CDR1 is SGHTA and CDR2 is FQGNSA. The V and J ends lost 4 bases and 4 bases respectively, with 19 bases between them. CDR3 region: CASSSFGGGSGTEAFF. The CDR3 DNA follows: TGTGCCAGCAGCTCTTTCGGGGGGGGCTCGGGCACTGAAGCTTTCTTT.

The chain links TRBV14 to TRBJ2-1; 9 bases are shared with TRBD1. Trimming at V came to 4 bases and at J to 10 bases, leaving 14 bases not matched to a gene. The germline CDR1 and CDR2 sequences are SGHDN and FVKESK. The CDR3 runs 16 residues. This CDR3 is CASSPHRDRGWGEQFF. The CDR3 region has the DNA TGTGCCAGCAGCCCCCACCGAGACAGGGGGTGGGGGGAGCAGTTCTTC. Variable domain in full (rest from reference TRBV14 and TRBJ2-1): EAGVTQFPSHSVIEKGQTVTLRCDPISGHDNLYWYRRVMGKEIKFLLHFVKESKQDESGMPNNRFLAERTGGTYSTLKVQPAELEDSGVYFCASSPHRDRGWGEQFFGPGTRLTVL.

The V gene is TRBV4-1, the J gene TRBJ2-1, with D maybe TRBD1 (6 bases). V lost 0 bases, J lost 12 bases, and 12 bases lay in between. Germline values: CDR1 MGHRA, CDR2 YSYEKL. The CDR3 totals 13 residues. For the CDR3, the DNA is TGCGCCAGCAGCCAAGATGGGATAGGGGGGCAGTTCTTC. This translates into CASSQDGIGGQFF.

The chain recombines TRBV7-6 with TRBJ2-1; 10 bases fit TRBD1. The trim removed 1 base at V and 9 bases at J, leaving 9 bases unmatched. Looked up from germline, CDR1 is SGHVS and CDR2 is FNYEAQ. The CDR3 extends over 16 amino acids. In DNA form, the CDR3 reads TGTGCCAGCAGCTTAGTTCTGACAGGGGGCGTCTCTGAGCAGTTCTTC. Amino acid sequence: CASSLVLTGGVSEQFF.

The CDR3 here is CASGGRTSGDTQYF. The CDR3 coding sequence is TGTGCCAGCGGAGGACGAACCTCCGGAGATACGCAGTATTTT. V usage is TRBV11-1 and J usage is TRBJ2-3, with D perhaps matching TRBD2 (5 bases). Germline V gives CDR1 SGHAT, CDR2 FQDESV (reference sequence). This CDR3 has 14 amino acids. V was cut by 8 bases and J by 5 bases, with 17 bases left in between.

In DNA, the CDR3 is TGTGCCAGCAGCTTAGAAGCGGGGGGGTTCTATGAGCAGTTCTTC. As protein: CASSLEAGGFYEQFF. This chain uses TRBV7-2 with TRBJ2-1; 10 bases match TRBD2. V dropped 1 base and J dropped 8; count of bases not matched to a gene: 5. This CDR3 contains 15 residues. Looked up from germline, CDR1 is SGHTA and CDR2 is FQGNSA. The whole variable domain, remainder taken from reference TRBV7-2 and TRBJ2-1, is GAGVSQSPSNKVTEKGKDVELRCDPISGHTALYWYRQSLGQGLEFLIYFQGNSAPDKSGLPSDRFSAERTGGSVSTLTIQRTQQEDSAVYLCASSLEAGGFYEQFFGPGTRLTVL.

This clone was observed a single time. The V and J genes are TRBV5-4 and TRBJ2-1; 14 positions match TRBD2. Germline trimming cut 3 bases from V and 8 bases from J; bases unmatched to any gene: 7. Per the germline V gene, CDR1 is SGHNT and CDR2 is YYREEE (reference sequence). The CDR3 length is 16 residues. The CDR3 DNA follows: TGTGCCAGCAGCTCCGGACTAGCGGGGGGCGGGTATGAGCAGTTCTTC. Protein sequence: CASSSGLAGGGYEQFF.

The rearrangement uses TRBV19 and TRBJ1-4; tentatively, D is TRBD1 (5 bases). Trimming pared 3 bases from V and 3 bases from J, leaving 8 bases between. The germline CDR1 and CDR2 sequences are LNHDA and SQIVND (reference sequence). This CDR3 contains 14 residues. As DNA, the CDR3 is TGTGCCAGTAGTATTGAAGGGGCTAATGAAAAACTGTTTTTT. Translation: CASSIEGANEKLFF.

The CDR3 here is CASSFQWTSAIDEQFF. CDR3 DNA sequence: TGTGCCAGCAGCTTCCAATGGACTAGCGCCATCGATGAGCAGTTCTTC. This sequence joins TRBV28 and TRBJ2-1; 9 bases line up with TRBD2. The CDR3 extends over 16 amino acids. J lost 8 bases, V lost 6 bases, and 14 bases had no gene match. Germline CDR1 reads MDHEN; CDR2 reads SYDVKM.

V usage is TRBV7-8 and J usage is TRBJ2-7, with 12 nucleotides matching TRBD1. In germline, CDR1 is SGHVS, CDR2 FQNEAQ. The CDR3 is made up of 16 amino acids. V shed 5 bases and J 6 bases; nucleotides not matched to a gene: 11. CDR3 region: CASSHEPGQGATEQYF. CDR3 bases: TGTGCCAGCAGCCATGAGCCGGGACAGGGGGCAACCGAGCAGTACTTC.

The genes are TRBV4-2 and TRBJ1-2, with 7 bases fitting TRBD1. Unmatched junction bases numbered 9, after V lost 2 bases and J lost 6 bases. The CDR3 runs 15 residues. CDR1 and CDR2 (germline): LGHNA, YNFKEQ. The CDR3 reads CASSQPKQGTHGYTF. In DNA, the CDR3 is TGTGCCAGCAGCCAACCGAAACAGGGGACCCATGGCTACACCTTC.

This chain joins TRBV7-3 and TRBJ2-7, with D tentatively TRBD1 (6 bases). The CDR3 length is 16 residues. V lost 8 bases and J 2 bases, leaving 22 bases between the germline ends. Germline V CDR1 and CDR2: SGHTA, FQGTGA. Here the CDR3 DNA reads TGTGCCAGCCTTCAGCCGGGACACCTAGATACCTACGAGCAGTACTTC. Residues: CASLQPGHLDTYEQYF.

The chain joins TRBV7-9 to TRBJ1-1, with D unresolved. V was clipped by 6 bases and J by 1 base, with 6 bases between them. This CDR3 spans 12 amino acids. Germline CDR1 reads SEHNR; CDR2 reads FQNEAQ (reference sequence). As DNA, the CDR3 is TGTGCCAGCAGGAGGGCGAACACTGAAGCTTTCTTT. Protein product: CASRRANTEAFF. The variable domain in full, with the rest retrieved from reference TRBV7-9 and TRBJ1-1, is DTGVSQNPRHKITKRGQNVTFRCDPISEHNRLYWYRQTLGQGPEFLTYFQNEAQLEKSRLLSDRFSAERPKGSFSTLEIQRTEQGDSAMYLCASRRANTEAFFGQGTRLTVV.

CDR3 nucleotide sequence: TGTGCCAGCAGTGAAGGGTGGGGAGGCTACAATGAGCAGTTCTTC. Translation gives CASSEGWGGYNEQFF. The chain carries TRBV2 and TRBJ2-1; perhaps TRBD2 as D (6 bases). The CDR3 sequence is 15 residues long. V was trimmed by 1 base and J by 3 bases, leaving 10 bases between them. Germline loops: CDR1 SNHLY, CDR2 FYNNEI.

The CDR3 nucleotides are TGTGCCAGTAGTTCGGGACAGTCCTACAATGAGCAGTTCTTC. Translating gives CASSSGQSYNEQFF. The rearrangement uses TRBV19 and TRBJ2-1; TRBD1 agrees at 7 bases. Germline assignment: CDR1 LNHDA and CDR2 SQIVND (reference sequence). The length of the CDR3 is 14 residues. The junction had 2 bases not matched to a gene; V was cut back by 5 bases and J by 1 base.

The chain carries TRBV5-1 and TRBJ2-1, with 11 positions matching TRBD2. V lost 3 bases, J lost 1 base, and 6 bases stayed unmatched. This CDR3 has 17 residues. Per germline, CDR1 SGHRS and CDR2 YFSETQ. In DNA, the CDR3 is TGCGCCAGCAGCTCCAAACTAGCGGGAGCATCCTACAATGAGCAGTTCTTC. Its protein product is CASSSKLAGASYNEQFF.

The rearrangement links TRBV20-1 to TRBJ1-1; 7 bases match TRBD1. The CDR3 spans 11 residues. Losses at the gene ends were 6 bases for V and 7 bases for J; bases not matched to a gene: 5. In germline, CDR1 is DFQATT, CDR2 SNEGSKA (reference sequence). The CDR3 protein is CSAQGDSEAFF. The CDR3 region has the DNA TGCAGTGCCCAGGGGGACAGTGAAGCTTTCTTT.

The chain employs TRBV10-2 and TRBJ2-7; TRBD1 matches at 10 bases. The CDR3 extends over 15 amino acids. J lost 3 bases, V lost 7 bases, and 9 bases had no gene match. Germline V CDR1 and CDR2: WSHSY, SAAADI. DNA for the CDR3: TGCGCCAGCATCCACCGGGACAGGGGACTCTACGAGCAGTACTTC. Protein: CASIHRDRGLYEQYF.

The gene calls are TRBV25-1 and TRBJ2-7; weak D call: TRBD2 (6 bases). V dropped 6 bases and J dropped 0 bases, with 12 bases sitting between them. This CDR3 has 14 amino acids. Germline V gives CDR1 MGHDK, CDR2 SYGVNS. This CDR3 is CASSRDFHSYEQYF. In nucleotides, the CDR3 is TGTGCCAGCAGCCGGGACTTCCACTCCTACGAGCAGTACTTC.

The V and J genes are TRBV4-1 and TRBJ1-6; possible D gene TRBD1, 5 bases. V was clipped by 3 bases and J by 4 bases, with 13 bases between them. This CDR3 has 16 amino acids. From germline, CDR1 is MGHRA and CDR2 YSYEKL. The CDR3 nucleotides are TGCGCCAGCAGCCATGCGGGGCAGTCGTATAATTCACCCCTCCACTTT. Protein product: CASSHAGQSYNSPLHF.

The chain couples TRBV30 to TRBJ2-1; maybe TRBD2 (6 bases). Per germline, CDR1 GTSNPN and CDR2 SVGIG (reference sequence). The CDR3 spans 14 residues. The V end was cut by 0 bases, the J end by 8 bases, with 14 bases between. The CDR3 region is CAWSVLGGWDEQFF. The DNA of the CDR3 is TGTGCCTGGAGTGTACTAGGAGGGTGGGATGAGCAGTTCTTC.

V is TRBV10-3 and J is TRBJ2-7; TRBD1 agrees at 8 bases. Germline V gene lookup returns CDR1 ENHRY and CDR2 SYGVKD. J gave up 3 bases and V 2 bases, and 12 bases lay outside the gene matches. The CDR3 contains 17 residues. In DNA form, the CDR3 reads TGTGCCATCAGTGAGCGGACAGGGTCCCGACCCCTCTACGAGCAGTACTTC. Translating gives CAISERTGSRPLYEQYF.

The chain couples TRBV9 to TRBJ1-2, with 7 positions matching TRBD1. Looked up from germline, CDR1 is SGDLS and CDR2 is YYNGEE. The CDR3 is made up of 12 amino acids. V gave up 3 bases and J gave up 8 bases; unmatched junction bases: 4. The CDR3 DNA reads TGTGCCAGCAGCGGAGACAGGGAAGGCTACACCTTC. Its protein is CASSGDREGYTF.

The V and J genes are TRBV1 and TRBJ1-5; the D call of TRBD1 is as the table states it, not checked on the DNA. TRBV1 is assigned pseudogene status. The CDR3 loop spans 16 amino acids. DNA of the CDR3: TGCACCAGCAGCCCCGGACAGGGGGCATGCAATCAGCCCCAGCATTTT. This gives the protein CTSSPGQGACNQPQHF.

This rearrangement joins TRBV27 to TRBJ2-7; 7 nucleotides align to TRBD1. V dropped 6 bases and J dropped 5; count of bases not matched to a gene: 10. Germline V gene sequence: CDR1 MNHEY, CDR2 SMNVEV (reference sequence). The CDR3 runs 14 residues. The DNA for the CDR3 is TGTGCCAGCAGCCCTGACAGGGTATGGAACGAGCAGTACTTC. Its translation is CASSPDRVWNEQYF.

This clone was detected only once. The chain carries TRBV9 and TRBJ2-3; 9 bases align to TRBD2. Per germline, CDR1 SGDLS and CDR2 YYNGEE. This CDR3 spans 15 amino acids. V gave up 0 bases and J gave up 9 bases; unmatched junction bases: 8. CDR3 in DNA: TGTGCCAGCAGCGTAGCCAGCGGGAGGTCGGAGACGCAGTATTTT. Its protein is CASSVASGRSETQYF.

The V gene is TRBV5-1, the J gene TRBJ2-5; weak D call: TRBD2 (5 bases). CDR1 is SGHRS and CDR2 is YFSETQ in the germline V gene. Trimming took off 4 bases at V and 1 base at J, with 14 bases between the two ends. The CDR3 is 15 residues long. The CDR3 sequence: CASSLLGSGQETQYF. The CDR3 DNA is TGCGCCAGCAGCCTCTTGGGGAGCGGCCAAGAGACCCAGTACTTC.

CDR3: CASSYSGQGPNEQFF. CDR3 sequence (DNA): TGTGCCAGCAGTTACTCGGGACAGGGCCCCAATGAGCAGTTCTTC. The rearrangement joins TRBV6-5 to TRBJ2-1; the match to TRBD1 covers 9 bases. J lost 6 bases, V lost 0 bases, and 3 bases had no gene match. Germline lookup yields CDR1 MNHEY and CDR2 SVGAGI. The CDR3 sequence is 15 residues long.

The chain couples TRBV9 to TRBJ2-5, with TRBD2 identical over 11 bases. CDR3 length: 15 residues. Germline loops: CDR1 SGDLS, CDR2 YYNGEE. With V trimmed by 2 bases and J by 1 base, 1 base remained unmatched. This CDR3 reads CASSVGTSGQETQYF. The CDR3 DNA reads TGTGCCAGCAGCGTGGGGACTAGCGGCCAAGAGACCCAGTACTTC. Full variable domain (outside the CDR3, taken from reference TRBV9 and TRBJ2-5): DSGVTQTPKHLITATGQRVTLRCSPRSGDLSVYWYQQSLDQGLQFLIQYYNGEERAKGNILERFSAQQFPDLHSELNLSSLELGDSALYFCASSVGTSGQETQYFGPGTRLLVL.